These T cell receptor beta chains were read from a single sample in a study of somatic mutations in cytotoxic T cells in rheumatoid arthritis. The method was immunoSEQ multiplex PCR; TCRdb's version includes in-frame clones alone and lacks a portion of them. The table records under 35,000 clones, around nine tenths of them present only once. The sequencing input was CD8+ T cells sorted from blood. The receptor set was obtained from an adult with rheumatoid arthritis. Each CDR3 is given with its conserved first and last residue. A D gene is named only where the DNA matches it firmly. Size is omitted from some rows. Given values are once, few, many or a class for expanded clones.

CDR3: CARGIYNEQFF
DNA: TGTGCCAGGGGGATCTACAATGAGCAGTTCTTC
size: NA
D: NA
J: TRBJ2-1
length: 11
V: TRBV11-2

CDR3: CASRSDGNYGYTF
DNA: TGTGCCAGCAGATCTGACGGAAACTATGGCTACACCTTC
size: NA
D: NA
J: TRBJ1-2
length: 13
V: TRBV27

CDR3: CASSSGPNYGYTF
DNA: TGTGCCAGCAGTTCCGGCCCCAACTATGGCTACACCTTC
size: once
D: NA
J: TRBJ1-2
length: 13
V: TRBV27

CDR3: CATSRGEAGTYEQYF
DNA: TGTGCCACCAGCAGAGGGGAAGCGGGTACCTACGAGCAGTACTTC
size: NA
D: NA
J: TRBJ2-7
length: 15
V: TRBV15

CDR3: CASSLRSYGYTF
DNA: TGTGCCAGCAGTTTACGCAGCTATGGCTACACCTTC
size: NA
D: NA
J: TRBJ1-2
length: 12
V: TRBV13

CDR3: CASSKEKRDYGYTF
DNA: TGTGCCAGCAGCAAAGAGAAGAGGGACTATGGCTACACCTTC
size: NA
D: NA
J: TRBJ1-2
length: 14
V: TRBV21-1

CDR3: CASSLIGQGAPEAFF
DNA: TGTGCCAGCAGCTTAATCGGACAGGGGGCTCCTGAAGCTTTCTTT
size: NA
D: TRBD1
J: TRBJ1-1
length: 15
V: TRBV7-9

CDR3: CASSDWQGLADTQYF
DNA: TGTGCCAGCAGTGACTGGCAGGGCCTCGCAGATACGCAGTATTTT
size: NA
D: NA
J: TRBJ2-3
length: 15
V: TRBV6-1

CDR3: CASSLAPLHPYGYTF
DNA: TGTGCCAGCAGTTTAGCCCCACTCCACCCGTATGGCTACACCTTC
size: once
D: NA
J: TRBJ1-2
length: 15
V: TRBV27

CDR3: CASSFGQGVYTGELFF
DNA: TGTGCCAGCAGCTTTGGACAGGGCGTCTACACCGGGGAGCTGTTTTTT
size: NA
D: TRBD1
J: TRBJ2-2
length: 16
V: TRBV11-3

CDR3: CASSSGLAGALGQETQYF
DNA: TGTGCCAGCAGCTCGGGGCTAGCGGGAGCCCTGGGGCAAGAGACCCAGTACTTC
size: NA
D: TRBD2
J: TRBJ2-5
length: 18
V: TRBV7-2

CDR3: CASSLLAGSYNEQFF
DNA: TGTGCCAGCAGTTTATTAGCGGGAAGTTACAATGAGCAGTTCTTC
size: NA
D: TRBD2
J: TRBJ2-1
length: 15
V: TRBV27

CDR3: CASSEALETTEAFF
DNA: TGTGCCAGCAGTGAAGCGCTAGAAACCACTGAAGCTTTCTTT
size: NA
D: NA
J: TRBJ1-1
length: 14
V: TRBV6-1

CDR3: CASSLAPGQTYEQYF
DNA: TGCGCCAGCAGCTTGGCGCCAGGTCAGACCTACGAGCAGTACTTC
size: NA
D: NA
J: TRBJ2-7
length: 15
V: TRBV5-1

CDR3: CSVEFFLEYQETQYF
DNA: TGCAGCGTTGAGTTCTTTCTAGAGTACCAAGAGACCCAGTACTTC
size: NA
D: NA
J: TRBJ2-5
length: 15
V: TRBV29-1

CDR3: CASSVGPPGHEQYF
DNA: TGTGCCAGCAGCGTAGGACCACCAGGCCACGAGCAGTACTTC
size: NA
D: NA
J: TRBJ2-7
length: 14
V: TRBV9

CDR3: CASSSRTSGPAYEQYF
DNA: TGTGCCAGCAGCTCCCGGACTAGCGGACCGGCCTACGAGCAGTACTTC
size: NA
D: TRBD2
J: TRBJ2-7
length: 16
V: TRBV5-4

CDR3: CASSSGQSSYNEQFF
DNA: TGTGCCAGCAGCTCGGGACAGAGCTCCTACAATGAGCAGTTCTTC
size: NA
D: TRBD1
J: TRBJ2-1
length: 15
V: TRBV7-2